Sequencing of this T cell receptor beta chain was carried out in a study of OX40 agonist ivuxolimab in advanced cancers. For the study at large: The study treated patients with ivuxolimab, an agonistic anti-OX40 (CD134) antibody. Under the entry rules, prior anti-PD-1, anti-PD-L1 or anti-CTLA-4 therapy was allowed, and approximately 36% had some. The patients received ivuxolimab by intravenous route every 2 weeks at 0.01 to 10 mg/kg.

This clone was observed a handful of times. Its specificity is not known. V lost 5 bases and J 6 bases, leaving 8 bases between the germline ends. CDR1 MDHEN and CDR2 SYDVKM come from the germline V gene. The CDR3 consists of 12 residues. Study-wide results and caveats: In the expanded peripheral T cells, antigen specificity was never determined.

Here immunoSEQ multiplex PCR was the method, and the copy in TCRdb shows in-frame clones only, minus some. The data show around 60,000 clones, 90% to 95% seen once. Here the sequenced sample was CD4+ or CD8+ T cells sorted from blood, taken in a trial of the OX40 agonist ivuxolimab. The chain links TRBV28 to TRBJ1-5, with D uncertain. This clonotype was obtained from an adult with an advanced solid tumor such as melanoma, head and neck, liver or kidney cancer. This chain's CDR3 is CASSTFGQPQHF. The CDR3 nucleotides read TGTGCCAGCAGTACGTTCGGTCAGCCCCAGCATTTT. Full variable domain (remainder filled in from reference TRBV28 and TRBJ1-5): DVKVTQSSRYLVKRTGEKVFLECVQDMDHENMFWYRQDPGLGLRLIYFSYDVKMKEKGDIPEGYSVSREKKERFSLILESASTNQTSMYLCASSTFGQPQHFGDGTRLSIL.